The rows below give T cell receptor beta chains drawn from one sample of a study of cytomegalovirus exposure and HLA in healthy donors. Sequencing used immunoSEQ multiplex PCR; TCRdb keeps in-frame clones, though not all of them. The sample lists some 120,000 clones; roughly 82% were seen once. What was sequenced was PBMCs. The receptor set was obtained from a woman between 40 and 55 years old in good health and CMV-seropositive. The CDR3 runs from the conserved cysteine through the conserved F or W. Fields, in order: clone size, V gene, D gene, J gene, CDR3 DNA, CDR3 protein. The D gene is left open where the match is weak. Clone size is not always given. Where it is, it says once, few, many or a class for expanded clones.

clone size: -; V gene: TRBV9; D gene: -; J gene: TRBJ1-1; CDR3 DNA: TGTGCCAGCAGCGTAGACTTAAGGGCGGGGAACACTGAAGCTTTCTTT; CDR3 protein: CASSVDLRAGNTEAFF
clone size: few; V gene: TRBV25-1; D gene: -; J gene: TRBJ1-1; CDR3 DNA: TGTGCCAGCACCCCATGGGAGATCGGCACTGAAGCTTTCTTT; CDR3 protein: CASTPWEIGTEAFF
clone size: -; V gene: TRBV5-1; D gene: -; J gene: TRBJ2-5; CDR3 DNA: TGCGCCAGCAGCCGCCAGGGTGGGCAAGAGACCCAGTACTTC; CDR3 protein: CASSRQGGQETQYF
clone size: -; V gene: TRBV29-1; D gene: TRBD1; J gene: TRBJ1-2; CDR3 DNA: TGCAGCGTTGAACACAGGGGGGCTAACTATGGCTACACCTTC; CDR3 protein: CSVEHRGANYGYTF
clone size: few; V gene: TRBV28; D gene: -; J gene: TRBJ1-2; CDR3 DNA: TGTGCCACCAAGTTTACGACCCCCCGGGATGGCTACACCTTC; CDR3 protein: CATKFTTPRDGYTF
clone size: -; V gene: TRBV11-2; D gene: TRBD1; J gene: TRBJ1-1; CDR3 DNA: TGTGCCAGCAGCTTAGCGAGAGGGACAGACACTGAAGCTTTCTTT; CDR3 protein: CASSLARGTDTEAFF
clone size: -; V gene: TRBV7-2; D gene: -; J gene: TRBJ1-5; CDR3 DNA: TGTGCCAGCAGCTTAGACGGTCAGCCCCAGCATTTT; CDR3 protein: CASSLDGQPQHF
clone size: -; V gene: TRBV4-3; D gene: -; J gene: TRBJ2-2; CDR3 DNA: TGCGCCAGCAGCCAAGAGGAGGCGAGAGGGCCCACCGGGGAGCTGTTTTTT; CDR3 protein: CASSQEEARGPTGELFF
clone size: -; V gene: TRBV2; D gene: TRBD1; J gene: TRBJ1-2; CDR3 DNA: TGTGCCAGCACCGAGGACAGGAACTATGGCTACACCTTC; CDR3 protein: CASTEDRNYGYTF
clone size: -; V gene: TRBV4-2; D gene: TRBD2; J gene: TRBJ2-5; CDR3 DNA: TGTGCCAGCAGCCAGGCAGTAGCGGGGAAGGGGGGTCAAGAGACCCAGTACTTC; CDR3 protein: CASSQAVAGKGGQETQYF
clone size: -; V gene: TRBV6-5; D gene: -; J gene: TRBJ1-6; CDR3 DNA: TGTGCCAGCAGTTATGGGACACGAGATTCACCCCTCCACTTT; CDR3 protein: CASSYGTRDSPLHF
clone size: -; V gene: TRBV4-2; D gene: -; J gene: TRBJ2-7; CDR3 DNA: TGTGCCAGCAGCCATAGCCCAGCGGGTGAGCAGTACTTC; CDR3 protein: CASSHSPAGEQYF
clone size: few; V gene: TRBV20-1; D gene: -; J gene: TRBJ1-1; CDR3 DNA: TGCAGTGCTCTCGACAGCACTGAAGCTTTCTTT; CDR3 protein: CSALDSTEAFF
clone size: -; V gene: TRBV6-5; D gene: -; J gene: TRBJ2-5; CDR3 DNA: TGTGCCAGCAGCGACGGAGCGGTGGGCCAAGAGACCCAGTACTTC; CDR3 protein: CASSDGAVGQETQYF
clone size: -; V gene: TRBV29-1; D gene: TRBD2; J gene: TRBJ2-2; CDR3 DNA: TGCAGCGTCGTTGGGACTAGCATAGCCGGGGAGCTGTTTTTT; CDR3 protein: CSVVGTSIAGELFF
clone size: few; V gene: TRBV28; D gene: -; J gene: TRBJ2-7; CDR3 DNA: TGTGCCAGCAGTTTCGGCGGGAAGTACGAGCAGTACTTC; CDR3 protein: CASSFGGKYEQYF
clone size: -; V gene: TRBV19; D gene: -; J gene: TRBJ1-4; CDR3 DNA: TGTGCCAGTAGTACGTTGAATGAAAAACTGTTTTTT; CDR3 protein: CASSTLNEKLFF
clone size: -; V gene: TRBV6-5; D gene: -; J gene: TRBJ1-1; CDR3 DNA: TGTGCCACCAATGGAGGCTCTGAAGCTTTCTTT; CDR3 protein: CATNGGSEAFF
clone size: -; V gene: TRBV5-1; D gene: -; J gene: TRBJ2-1; CDR3 DNA: TGCGCCAGCAGCTGGGGGGGCGAGCAGTTCTTC; CDR3 protein: CASSWGGEQFF
clone size: few; V gene: TRBV6-5; D gene: TRBD2; J gene: TRBJ2-2; CDR3 DNA: TGTGCCAGCAGACTCGGACTAGCCGGGGAGCTGTTTTTT; CDR3 protein: CASRLGLAGELFF
clone size: -; V gene: TRBV7-8; D gene: -; J gene: TRBJ1-4; CDR3 DNA: TGTGCCAGCAGCTTAGTCGTAACGGGGAATGAAAAACTGTTTTTT; CDR3 protein: CASSLVVTGNEKLFF
clone size: -; V gene: TRBV7-7; D gene: -; J gene: TRBJ2-6; CDR3 DNA: TGTGCTAGCAGCTTGTTCCGCCCGACAGGTCCTGGGGCCAACGTCCTGACTTTC; CDR3 protein: CASSLFRPTGPGANVLTF
clone size: -; V gene: TRBV6-1; D gene: -; J gene: TRBJ2-7; CDR3 DNA: TGTGCCAGCAGTGAAGGTTACTACGAGCAGTACTTC; CDR3 protein: CASSEGYYEQYF
clone size: -; V gene: TRBV6-5; D gene: -; J gene: TRBJ1-2; CDR3 DNA: TGTGCCAGCAAAACCCTCAGTGGGCAGGCCTACACCTTC; CDR3 protein: CASKTLSGQAYTF
clone size: -; V gene: TRBV9; D gene: -; J gene: TRBJ1-3; CDR3 DNA: TGTGCCAGCAGCGTAGAGGTCCGAGCAGGTGGAAACACCATATATTTT; CDR3 protein: CASSVEVRAGGNTIYF
clone size: -; V gene: TRBV6-1; D gene: TRBD1; J gene: TRBJ1-4; CDR3 DNA: TGTGCCAGCAGTGACCCATTGGACAGGGGGTGGGAAAAACTGTTTTTT; CDR3 protein: CASSDPLDRGWEKLFF
clone size: -; V gene: TRBV7-9; D gene: -; J gene: TRBJ2-3; CDR3 DNA: TGTGCCAGCAGCCCGGGACAAAGCACAGATACGCAGTATTTT; CDR3 protein: CASSPGQSTDTQYF
clone size: few; V gene: TRBV6-6; D gene: -; J gene: TRBJ1-5; CDR3 DNA: TGTGCCAGCAGTTACTCGGCAGATCAGCCCCAGCATTTT; CDR3 protein: CASSYSADQPQHF
clone size: -; V gene: TRBV29-1; D gene: -; J gene: TRBJ1-2; CDR3 DNA: TGCAGCGTTGAGGTTGACAATGCTGGCTATGGCTACACCTTC; CDR3 protein: CSVEVDNAGYGYTF
clone size: -; V gene: TRBV7-9; D gene: -; J gene: TRBJ1-4; CDR3 DNA: TGTGCCAGCAGAACGGGGGGGCTAGCTAATGAAAAACTGTTTTTT; CDR3 protein: CASRTGGLANEKLFF
clone size: -; V gene: TRBV29-1; D gene: TRBD1; J gene: TRBJ2-3; CDR3 DNA: TGCAGCGTTGGACAGGGGTCTAGCACAGATACGCAGTATTTT; CDR3 protein: CSVGQGSSTDTQYF
clone size: -; V gene: TRBV7-9; D gene: -; J gene: TRBJ2-5; CDR3 DNA: TGTGCCGATGGGGCAGGAGAGACCCAGTACTTC; CDR3 protein: CADGAGETQYF
clone size: once; V gene: TRBV29-1; D gene: -; J gene: TRBJ2-1; CDR3 DNA: TGCAGCGTGCTCGGGCTAGCGAGAAACAATGAGCAGTTCTTC; CDR3 protein: CSVLGLARNNEQFF
clone size: -; V gene: TRBV7-2; D gene: -; J gene: TRBJ2-1; CDR3 DNA: TGTGCCAGCAGCTTAATGGAGGGATCCTACAATGAGCAGTTCTTC; CDR3 protein: CASSLMEGSYNEQFF
clone size: -; V gene: TRBV30; D gene: TRBD1; J gene: TRBJ1-1; CDR3 DNA: TGTGCCTGGTTTAACAGGGGCACGGGTGAAGCTTTCTTT; CDR3 protein: CAWFNRGTGEAFF
clone size: -; V gene: TRBV30; D gene: -; J gene: TRBJ2-5; CDR3 DNA: TGTGCCTGGATCCCGGAGGAGGGCATTTCAGAGACCCAGTACTTC; CDR3 protein: CAWIPEEGISETQYF
clone size: few; V gene: TRBV7-9; D gene: -; J gene: TRBJ1-2; CDR3 DNA: TGTGCCAGCAGCCGAGCAGGGAATTACGGCTACACCTTC; CDR3 protein: CASSRAGNYGYTF
clone size: once; V gene: TRBV18; D gene: -; J gene: TRBJ1-5; CDR3 DNA: TGTGCCAGCTCACCACCCGGACAATACGGCAATCAGCCCCAGCATTTT; CDR3 protein: CASSPPGQYGNQPQHF
clone size: -; V gene: TRBV10-3; D gene: -; J gene: TRBJ1-3; CDR3 DNA: TGTGCCATCAGTGAGCTAGGCGGAAACACCATATATTTT; CDR3 protein: CAISELGGNTIYF
clone size: -; V gene: TRBV29-1; D gene: TRBD2; J gene: TRBJ2-3; CDR3 DNA: TGCAGCGTTGATCCTAGCGGAGGAGGGTCAGATACGCAGTATTTT; CDR3 protein: CSVDPSGGGSDTQYF
clone size: few; V gene: TRBV4-3; D gene: -; J gene: TRBJ1-6; CDR3 DNA: TGCGCCAGCAGCCAAACCGGGACACCTAATTCACCCCTCCACTTT; CDR3 protein: CASSQTGTPNSPLHF
clone size: few; V gene: TRBV2; D gene: TRBD2; J gene: TRBJ2-5; CDR3 DNA: TGTGCCAGCAGCAGACTAGCGGGGGAGACCCAGTACTTC; CDR3 protein: CASSRLAGETQYF
clone size: -; V gene: TRBV7-2; D gene: TRBD2; J gene: TRBJ2-1; CDR3 DNA: TGTGCCAGCAGGACGGGACTAGGCTACAATGAGCAGTTCTTC; CDR3 protein: CASRTGLGYNEQFF